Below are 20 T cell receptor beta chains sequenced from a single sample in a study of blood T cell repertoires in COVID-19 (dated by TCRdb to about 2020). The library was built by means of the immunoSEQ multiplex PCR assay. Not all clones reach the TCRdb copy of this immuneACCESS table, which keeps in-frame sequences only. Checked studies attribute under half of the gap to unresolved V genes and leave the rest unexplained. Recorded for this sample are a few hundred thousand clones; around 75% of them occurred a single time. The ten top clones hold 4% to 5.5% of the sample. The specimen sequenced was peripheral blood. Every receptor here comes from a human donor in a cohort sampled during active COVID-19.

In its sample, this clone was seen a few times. The CDR3 DNA reads TGCGCCAGCAGCCAAACTCTTAGGGGAGCCAAAAACATTCAGTACTTC. As protein: CASSQTLRGAKNIQYF. The chain recombines TRBV4-1 with TRBJ2-4, with D perhaps matching TRBD1 (5 bases). The CDR3 has 16 amino acids. V was cut by 2 bases and J by 0 bases, with 11 bases left in between. CDR1 is MGHRA, CDR2 YSYEKL, per germline.

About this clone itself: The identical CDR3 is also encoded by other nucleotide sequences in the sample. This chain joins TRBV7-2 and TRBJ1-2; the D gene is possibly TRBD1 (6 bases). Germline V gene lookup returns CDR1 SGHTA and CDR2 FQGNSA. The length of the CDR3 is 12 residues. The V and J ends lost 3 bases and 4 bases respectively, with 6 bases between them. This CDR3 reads CASSLGAYGYTF. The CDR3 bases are TGTGCCAGCAGCTTGGGGGCCTATGGCTACACCTTC.

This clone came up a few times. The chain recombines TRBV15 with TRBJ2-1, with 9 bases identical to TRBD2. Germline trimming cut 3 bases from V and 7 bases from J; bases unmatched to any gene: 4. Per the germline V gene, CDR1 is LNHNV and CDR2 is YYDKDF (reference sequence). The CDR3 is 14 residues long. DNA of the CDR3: TGTGCCACCAGCAGGGGACTAGCCCTAAATGAGCAGTTCTTC. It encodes CATSRGLALNEQFF.

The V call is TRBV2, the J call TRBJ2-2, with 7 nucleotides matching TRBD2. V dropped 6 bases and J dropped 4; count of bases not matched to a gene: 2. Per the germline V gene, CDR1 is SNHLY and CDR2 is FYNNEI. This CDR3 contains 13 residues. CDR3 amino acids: CASRRTSTGELFF. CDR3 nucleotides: TGTGCCAGCAGACGGACTAGCACCGGGGAGCTGTTTTTT. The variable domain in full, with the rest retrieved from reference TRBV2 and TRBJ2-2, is EPEVTQTPSHQVTQMGQEVILRCVPISNHLYFYWYRQILGQKVEFLVSFYNNEISEKSEIFDDQFSVERPDGSNFTLKIRSTKLEDSAMYFCASRRTSTGELFFGEGSRLTVL.

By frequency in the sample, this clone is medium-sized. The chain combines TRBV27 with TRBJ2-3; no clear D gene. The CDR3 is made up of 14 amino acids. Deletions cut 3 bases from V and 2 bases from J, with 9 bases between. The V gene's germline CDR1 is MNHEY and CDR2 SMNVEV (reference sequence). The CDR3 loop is CASSFGSPTDTQYF. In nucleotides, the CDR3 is TGTGCCAGCAGTTTTGGTAGCCCCACAGATACGCAGTATTTT.

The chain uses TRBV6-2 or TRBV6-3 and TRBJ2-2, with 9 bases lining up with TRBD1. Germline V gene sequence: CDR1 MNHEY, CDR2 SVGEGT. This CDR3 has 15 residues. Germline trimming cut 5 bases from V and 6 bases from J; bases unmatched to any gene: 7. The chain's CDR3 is CASSPGQGGSGELFF. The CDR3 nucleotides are TGTGCCAGCAGTCCGGGACAGGGTGGTTCCGGGGAGCTGTTTTTT.

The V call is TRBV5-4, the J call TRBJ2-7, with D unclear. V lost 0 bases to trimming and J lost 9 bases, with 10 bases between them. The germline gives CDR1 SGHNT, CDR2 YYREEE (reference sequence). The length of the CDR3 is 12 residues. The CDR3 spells CASSLGHKPQYF. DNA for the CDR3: TGTGCCAGCAGCTTGGGTCACAAACCGCAGTACTTC.

The CDR3 region is CASRLTLYNEQFF. The CDR3 nucleotides are TGTGCCAGCAGACTGACACTGTACAATGAGCAGTTCTTC. This rearrangement joins TRBV27 to TRBJ2-1; no clear D gene. The CDR3 extends over 13 amino acids. Germline CDR1 reads MNHEY; CDR2 reads SMNVEV (reference sequence). The V gene lost 6 bases and the J gene lost 4 bases, with 10 bases spanning the gap.

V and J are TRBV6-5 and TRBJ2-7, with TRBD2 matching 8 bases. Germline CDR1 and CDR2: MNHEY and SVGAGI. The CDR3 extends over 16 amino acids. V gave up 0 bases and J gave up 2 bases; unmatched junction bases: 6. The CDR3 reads CASSYSALAGTYEQYF. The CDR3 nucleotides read TGTGCCAGCAGTTACTCGGCGCTAGCGGGTACCTACGAGCAGTACTTC.

Here the CDR3 reads CASSPTSFSSYEQYF. CDR3 in DNA: TGCGCCAGCAGCCCCACTAGCTTTAGCTCCTACGAGCAGTACTTC. The rearrangement joins TRBV4-3 to TRBJ2-7; weak D call: TRBD2 (6 bases). The CDR3 loop spans 15 amino acids. V dropped 4 bases and J dropped 0 bases, with 13 bases sitting between them. The germline V gene encodes CDR1 LGHNA and CDR2 YSLEER.

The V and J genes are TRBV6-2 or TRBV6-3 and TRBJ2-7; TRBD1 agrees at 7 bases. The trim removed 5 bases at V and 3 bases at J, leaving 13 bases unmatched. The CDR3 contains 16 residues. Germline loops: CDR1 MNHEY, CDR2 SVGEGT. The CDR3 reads CASSPWAPTGIYEQYF. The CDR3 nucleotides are TGTGCCAGCAGTCCCTGGGCACCGACAGGGATCTACGAGCAGTACTTC.

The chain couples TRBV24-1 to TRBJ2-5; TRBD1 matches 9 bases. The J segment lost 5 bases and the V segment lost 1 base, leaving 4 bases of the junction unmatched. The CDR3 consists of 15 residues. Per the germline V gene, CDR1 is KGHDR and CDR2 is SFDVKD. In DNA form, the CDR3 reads TGTGCCACCAGTGATTTCCGGACAGGGGCCGAGACCCAGTACTTC. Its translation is CATSDFRTGAETQYF.

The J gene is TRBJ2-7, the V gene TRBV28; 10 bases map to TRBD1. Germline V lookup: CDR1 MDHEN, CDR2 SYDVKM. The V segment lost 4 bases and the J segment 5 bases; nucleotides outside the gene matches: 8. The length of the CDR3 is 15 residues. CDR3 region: CASSSSGTGVHEQYF. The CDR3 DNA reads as TGTGCCAGCAGTTCATCCGGGACAGGGGTCCACGAGCAGTACTTC.

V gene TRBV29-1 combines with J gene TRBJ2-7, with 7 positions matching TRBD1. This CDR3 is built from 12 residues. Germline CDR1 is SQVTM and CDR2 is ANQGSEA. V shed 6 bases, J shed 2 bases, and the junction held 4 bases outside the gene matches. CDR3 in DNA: TGCAGCGTCGCCCAGGGGGCCTACGAGCAGTACTTC. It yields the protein CSVAQGAYEQYF.

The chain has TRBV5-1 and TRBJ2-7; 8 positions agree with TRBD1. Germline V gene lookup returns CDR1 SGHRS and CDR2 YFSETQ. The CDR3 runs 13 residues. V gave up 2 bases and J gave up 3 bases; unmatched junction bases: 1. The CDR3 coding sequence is TGCGCCAGCAGCTTACAGGGGGACTACGAGCAGTACTTC. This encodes CASSLQGDYEQYF.

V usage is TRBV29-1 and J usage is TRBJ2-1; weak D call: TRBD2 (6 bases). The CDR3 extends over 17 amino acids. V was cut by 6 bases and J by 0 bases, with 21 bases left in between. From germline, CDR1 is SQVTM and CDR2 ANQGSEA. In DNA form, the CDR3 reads TGCAGCGTAGCTCGGGACTCGAGATCGAGCTCCTACAATGAGCAGTTCTTC. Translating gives CSVARDSRSSSYNEQFF.

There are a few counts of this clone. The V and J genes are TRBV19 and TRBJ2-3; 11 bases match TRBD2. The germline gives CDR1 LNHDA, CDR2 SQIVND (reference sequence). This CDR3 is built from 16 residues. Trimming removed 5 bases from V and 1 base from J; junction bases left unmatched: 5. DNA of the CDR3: TGTGCCAGTAGTTCCGGGACTAGCGGACGCACAGATACGCAGTATTTT. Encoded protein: CASSSGTSGRTDTQYF.

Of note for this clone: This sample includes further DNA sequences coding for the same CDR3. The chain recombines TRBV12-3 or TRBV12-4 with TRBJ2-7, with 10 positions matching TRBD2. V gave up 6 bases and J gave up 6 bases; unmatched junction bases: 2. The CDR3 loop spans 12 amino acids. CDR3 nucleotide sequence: TGTGCCAGCAGCCTAGCGGGAGTCGAGCAGTACTTC. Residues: CASSLAGVEQYF.

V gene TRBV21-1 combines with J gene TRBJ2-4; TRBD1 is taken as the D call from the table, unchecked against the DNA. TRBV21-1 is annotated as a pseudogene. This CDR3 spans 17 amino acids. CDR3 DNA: TGTGCCAGCAAAGGAACGGGACAGGACGTGACGAGGAACATTCAGTACTTC. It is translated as CASKGTGQDVTRNIQYF.

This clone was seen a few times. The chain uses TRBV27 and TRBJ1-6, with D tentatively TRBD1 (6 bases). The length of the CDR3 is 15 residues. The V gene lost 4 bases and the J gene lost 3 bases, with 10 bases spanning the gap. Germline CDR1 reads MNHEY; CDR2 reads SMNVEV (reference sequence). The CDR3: CASSSEQGYNSPLHF. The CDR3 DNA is TGTGCCAGCAGTTCGGAACAGGGCTATAATTCACCCCTCCACTTT.